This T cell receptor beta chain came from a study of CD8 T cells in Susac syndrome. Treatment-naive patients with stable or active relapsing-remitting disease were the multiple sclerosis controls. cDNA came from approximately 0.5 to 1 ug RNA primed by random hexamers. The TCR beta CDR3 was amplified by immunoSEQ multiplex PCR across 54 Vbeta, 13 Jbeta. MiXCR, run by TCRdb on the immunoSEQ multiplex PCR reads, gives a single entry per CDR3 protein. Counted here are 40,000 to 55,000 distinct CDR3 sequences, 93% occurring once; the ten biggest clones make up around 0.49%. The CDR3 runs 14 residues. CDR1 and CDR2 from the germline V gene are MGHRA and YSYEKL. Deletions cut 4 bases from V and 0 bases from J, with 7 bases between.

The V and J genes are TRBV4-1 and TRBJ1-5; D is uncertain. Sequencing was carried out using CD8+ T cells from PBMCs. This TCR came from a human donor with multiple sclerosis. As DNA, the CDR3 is TGCGCCAGCAGCCCGGAGAGTAGCAATCAGCCCCAGCATTTT. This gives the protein CASSPESSNQPQHF.